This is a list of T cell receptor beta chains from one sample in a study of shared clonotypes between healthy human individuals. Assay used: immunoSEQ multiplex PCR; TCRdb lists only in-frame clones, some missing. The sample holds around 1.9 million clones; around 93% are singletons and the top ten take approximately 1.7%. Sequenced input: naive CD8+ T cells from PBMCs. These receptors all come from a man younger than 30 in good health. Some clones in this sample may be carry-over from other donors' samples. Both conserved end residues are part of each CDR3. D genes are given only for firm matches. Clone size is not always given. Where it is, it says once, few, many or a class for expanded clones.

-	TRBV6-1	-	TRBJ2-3	CASTMVGNVDTQYF	TGTGCCAGCACAATGGTGGGAAACGTGGATACGCAGTATTTT
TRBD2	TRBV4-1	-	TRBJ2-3	CASSLGLAGVGDTQYF	TGCGCCAGCAGTCTCGGACTAGCGGGAGTGGGAGATACGCAGTATTTT
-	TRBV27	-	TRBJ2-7	CASSNAAGEQYF	TGTGCCAGCAGTAACGCGGCGGGCGAGCAGTACTTC
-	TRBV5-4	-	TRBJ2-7	CASSSSSAGKREQYF	TGTGCCAGCAGCAGCAGCTCGGCAGGCAAGCGCGAGCAGTACTTC
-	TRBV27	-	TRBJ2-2	CASSYRANTGELFF	TGTGCCAGCAGTTACAGGGCGAACACCGGGGAGCTGTTTTTT
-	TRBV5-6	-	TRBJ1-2	CASSLPGLGYGYTF	TGTGCCAGCAGCCTGCCGGGTCTGGGCTATGGCTACACCTTC
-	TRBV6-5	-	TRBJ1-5	CASSPGEGVAQHF	TGTGCCAGCAGTCCAGGGGAAGGAGTTGCCCAGCATTTT
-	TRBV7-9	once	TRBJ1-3	CASSLVGTVRSGNTIYF	TGTGCCAGCAGCTTAGTTGGTACGGTGCGCTCTGGAAACACCATATATTTT
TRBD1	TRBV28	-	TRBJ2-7	CASSLRDRGGHEQYF	TGTGCCAGCAGTTTAAGGGACAGGGGTGGGCACGAGCAGTACTTC
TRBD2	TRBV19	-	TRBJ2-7	CASTPGTSGHGPSYEQYF	TGTGCCAGTACCCCCGGGACTAGCGGTCACGGACCCTCCTACGAGCAGTACTTC
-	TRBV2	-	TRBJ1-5	CASSAGSSLRNQPQHF	TGTGCCAGCAGTGCGGGCAGTTCCTTAAGGAATCAGCCCCAGCATTTT
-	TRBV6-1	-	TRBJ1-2	CASRAGWGYGYTF	TGTGCCAGCAGAGCAGGGTGGGGCTATGGCTACACCTTC
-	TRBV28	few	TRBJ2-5	CASSLVDSGTQYF	TGTGCCAGCAGTTTGGTCGATTCCGGGACCCAGTACTTC
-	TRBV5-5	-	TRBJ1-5	CASSLAEADQPQHF	TGTGCCAGCAGCTTGGCCGAGGCGGATCAGCCCCAGCATTTT
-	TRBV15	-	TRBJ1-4	CATSRADRSKLFF	TGTGCCACCAGCAGAGCTGACAGGTCAAAACTGTTTTTT
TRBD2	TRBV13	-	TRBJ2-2	CASSLGRNSGGNTGELFF	TGTGCCAGCAGCTTAGGCCGCAATAGCGGGGGCAACACCGGGGAGCTGTTTTTT
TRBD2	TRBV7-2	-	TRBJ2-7	CASSSRLAGSSYEQYF	TGTGCCAGCAGCTCCCGACTAGCGGGTTCCTCCTACGAGCAGTACTTC
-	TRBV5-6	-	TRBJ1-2	CASSLDSFSPNYGYTF	TGTGCCAGCAGCTTGGACAGTTTCTCGCCTAACTATGGCTACACCTTC
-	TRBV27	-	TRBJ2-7	CASSHSLTYEQYF	TGTGCCAGCAGTCATTCGCTAACCTACGAGCAGTACTTC
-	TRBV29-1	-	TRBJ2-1	CSLLVTYNEQFF	TGCAGTCTACTAGTAACCTACAATGAGCAGTTCTTC
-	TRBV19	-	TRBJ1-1	CASTQRGTLNTEAFF	TGTGCCAGTACCCAGCGGGGGACACTGAACACTGAAGCTTTCTTT
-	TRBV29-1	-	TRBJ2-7	CSVFSESYEQYF	TGCAGCGTTTTTTCAGAATCCTACGAGCAGTACTTC
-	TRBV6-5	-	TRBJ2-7	CASSYSSGTGYEQYF	TGTGCCAGCAGTTACTCGTCAGGGACCGGATACGAGCAGTACTTC